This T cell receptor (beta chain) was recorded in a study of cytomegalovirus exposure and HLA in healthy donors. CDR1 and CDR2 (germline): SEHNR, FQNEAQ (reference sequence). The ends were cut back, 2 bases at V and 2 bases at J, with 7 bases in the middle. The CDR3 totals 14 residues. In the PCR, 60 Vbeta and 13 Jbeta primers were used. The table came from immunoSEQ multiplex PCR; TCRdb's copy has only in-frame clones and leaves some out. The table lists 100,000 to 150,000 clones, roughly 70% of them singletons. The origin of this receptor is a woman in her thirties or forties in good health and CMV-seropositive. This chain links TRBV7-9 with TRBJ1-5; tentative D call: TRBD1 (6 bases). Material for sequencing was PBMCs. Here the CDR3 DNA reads TGTGCCAGCAGCTTACCAGGGGGCAATCAGCCCCAGCATTTT. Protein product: CASSLPGGNQPQHF. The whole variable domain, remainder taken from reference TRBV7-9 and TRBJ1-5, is DTGVSQNPRHKITKRGQNVTFRCDPISEHNRLYWYRQTLGQGPEFLTYFQNEAQLEKSRLLSDRFSAERPKGSFSTLEIQRTEQGDSAMYLCASSLPGGNQPQHFGDGTRLSIL.